A single sample gave rise to the 9 T cell receptor beta chains below, sequenced in a study of identical twins. TCRdb used MiXCR to reprocess the 5' RACE reads, holding one entry per CDR3 protein. The data hold 450,000 or so distinct CDR3 sequences, with over 12% observed a single time. These same data were also listed under a study on yellow fever vaccine responses in identical twins.

Source material: CD4+ T cells sorted from blood. Receptor source: a young woman in good health.

J is TRBJ1-5 and V is TRBV28, with D possibly matching TRBD1 (5 bases). This CDR3 has 15 amino acids. V lost 3 bases, J lost 2 bases, and 11 bases lay in between. Per the germline V gene, CDR1 is MDHEN and CDR2 is SYDVKM. The CDR3, as DNA: TGTGCCAGCAGTTTGAAGGGGTTTGGCAATCAGCCCCAGCATTTT. It encodes CASSLKGFGNQPQHF.

The chain couples TRBV20-1 to TRBJ2-5; D is unclear. Germline CDR1 DFQATT, CDR2 SNEGSKA (reference sequence). The CDR3 runs to 10 residues. Trimming took off 3 bases at V and 7 bases at J, with 6 bases between the two ends. The chain's CDR3 is CSARGRTQYF. In DNA form, the CDR3 reads TGCAGTGCTAGGGGCAGGACCCAGTACTTC.

This clonotype occurred many times. This chain links TRBV5-1 with TRBJ2-3; no reliable D call. The germline V gene encodes CDR1 SGHRS and CDR2 YFSETQ. This CDR3 contains 13 residues. The ends were cut back, 0 bases at V and 4 bases at J, with 6 bases in the middle. CDR3 in amino acids: CASSLVGSDTQYF. CDR3 DNA sequence: TGCGCCAGCAGCTTGGTGGGTTCAGATACGCAGTATTTT.

A word on this clonotype: At one end, the junction sequence differs from germline, possibly due to a read error. V is TRBV3-1 and J is TRBJ2-1, with D hard to call. CDR1 is LGHDT, CDR2 YNNKEL, per germline (reference sequence). The CDR3 covers 17 residues. The DNA for the CDR3 is TGTGCCTGCAGCCAACTCCCCAAGTATAACTCCTACAATGAGCAGTTCTTC. It yields the protein CACSQLPKYNSYNEQFF.

The sample holds a few counts of this clonotype. The V and J genes are TRBV3-1 and TRBJ2-4, with a possible D match to TRBD2 (6 bases). V was cut by 5 bases and J by 6 bases, with 20 bases left in between. The CDR3 is 16 amino acids. Germline CDR1 LGHDT, CDR2 YNNKEL (reference sequence). The CDR3 bases are TGTGCCAGCAGCACCCCAGGTGGAGGGCCACGAAACATTCAGTACTTC. Amino acids: CASSTPGGGPRNIQYF. Combining the CDR3 with reference TRBV3-1 and TRBJ2-4 gives the whole variable domain DTAVSQTPKYLVTQMGNDKSIKCEQNLGHDTMYWYKQDSKKFLKIMFSYNNKELIINETVPNRFSPKSPDKAHLNLHINSLELGDSAVYFCASSTPGGGPRNIQYFGAGTRLSVL.

The chain is built from TRBV19 and TRBJ2-7, with 8 bases lining up with TRBD2. The CDR3 covers 15 residues. The germline V gene encodes CDR1 LNHDA and CDR2 SQIVND (reference sequence). Germline trimming cut 6 bases from V and 3 bases from J; bases unmatched to any gene: 10. The CDR3 here is CASSTSGLVFYEQYF. Written as DNA, the CDR3 is TGTGCCAGTAGCACATCGGGACTAGTTTTCTACGAGCAGTACTTC.

This chain connects TRBV9 to TRBJ1-2; D may be TRBD1 (6 bases). Germline values: CDR1 SGDLS, CDR2 YYNGEE. The CDR3 extends over 14 amino acids. V lost 4 bases to trimming and J lost 6 bases, with 16 bases between them. CDR3 residues: CASSPRVGGHGYTF. As DNA, the CDR3 is TGTGCCAGCAGCCCAAGGGTTGGGGGCCATGGCTACACCTTC.

This rearrangement joins TRBV5-4 to TRBJ1-4; D unresolved. Germline CDR1 and CDR2: SGHNT and YYREEE (reference sequence). The CDR3 is 13 amino acids. Trimming left V 5 bases short and J 7 bases short, with 12 bases between. The CDR3: CASSSDGVEKLFF. The CDR3 nucleotides read TGTGCCAGCAGTTCTGACGGGGTTGAAAAACTGTTTTTT.

The rearrangement links TRBV29-1 to TRBJ2-3; tentatively, D is TRBD1 (5 bases). This CDR3 contains 15 residues. Trimming left V 3 bases short and J 4 bases short, with 17 bases between. Germline CDR1 is SQVTM and CDR2 is ANQGSEA. The CDR3 DNA sequence: TGCAGCGTTGAGCCAGGGTACGGCGCGGCAGATACGCAGTATTTT. Amino acids: CSVEPGYGAADTQYF.